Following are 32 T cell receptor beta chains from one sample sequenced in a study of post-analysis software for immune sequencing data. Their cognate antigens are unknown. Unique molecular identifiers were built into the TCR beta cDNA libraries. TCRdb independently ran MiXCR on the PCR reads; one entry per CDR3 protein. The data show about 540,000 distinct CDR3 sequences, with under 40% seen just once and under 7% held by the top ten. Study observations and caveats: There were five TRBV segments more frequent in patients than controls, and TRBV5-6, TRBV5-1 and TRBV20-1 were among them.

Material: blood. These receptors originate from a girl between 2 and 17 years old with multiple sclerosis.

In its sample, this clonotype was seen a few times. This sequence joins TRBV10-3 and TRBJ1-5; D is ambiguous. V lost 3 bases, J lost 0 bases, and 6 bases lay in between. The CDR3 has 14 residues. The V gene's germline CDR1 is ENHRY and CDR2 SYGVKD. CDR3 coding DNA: TGTGCCATCAGTGAAGATTATAGCAATCAGCCCCAGCATTTT. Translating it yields CAISEDYSNQPQHF.

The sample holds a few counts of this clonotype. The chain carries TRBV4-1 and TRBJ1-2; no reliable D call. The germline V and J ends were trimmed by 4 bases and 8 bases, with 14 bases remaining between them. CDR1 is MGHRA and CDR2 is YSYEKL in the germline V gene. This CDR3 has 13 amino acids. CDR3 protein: CASSLPMSSGYTF. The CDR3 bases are TGCGCCAGCAGCCTCCCCATGAGTAGCGGCTACACCTTC.

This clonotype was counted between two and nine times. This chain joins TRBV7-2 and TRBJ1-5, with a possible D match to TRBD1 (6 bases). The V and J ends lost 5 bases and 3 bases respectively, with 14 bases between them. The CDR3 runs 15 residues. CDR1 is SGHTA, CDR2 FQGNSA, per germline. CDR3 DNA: TGTGCCAGCAGCCGCGACAGGTTGGACAATCAGCCCCAGCATTTT. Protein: CASSRDRLDNQPQHF.

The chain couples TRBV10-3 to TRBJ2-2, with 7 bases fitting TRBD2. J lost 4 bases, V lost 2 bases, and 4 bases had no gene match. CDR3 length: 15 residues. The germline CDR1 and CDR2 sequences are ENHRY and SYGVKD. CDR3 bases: TGTGCCATCAGTGAGGGGGGACTAACCACCGGGGAGCTGTTTTTT. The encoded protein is CAISEGGLTTGELFF.

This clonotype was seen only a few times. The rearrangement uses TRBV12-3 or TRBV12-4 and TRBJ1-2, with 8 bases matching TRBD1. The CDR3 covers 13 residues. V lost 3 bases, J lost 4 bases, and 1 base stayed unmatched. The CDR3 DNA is TGTGCCAGCAGTTTTCAGGGGGCCTATGGCTACACCTTC. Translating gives CASSFQGAYGYTF.

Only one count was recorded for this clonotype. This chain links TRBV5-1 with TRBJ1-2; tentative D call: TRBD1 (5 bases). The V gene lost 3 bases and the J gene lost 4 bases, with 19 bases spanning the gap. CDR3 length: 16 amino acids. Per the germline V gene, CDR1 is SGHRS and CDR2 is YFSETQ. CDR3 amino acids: CASSWSQGSGAYGYTF. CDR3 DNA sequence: TGCGCCAGCAGCTGGAGTCAGGGTTCAGGCGCCTATGGCTACACCTTC.

The CDR3 bases are TGCGCCAGCAGCCAAGTAGGTACAGGGCGGGGCACAGATACGCAGTATTTT. Translation: CASSQVGTGRGTDTQYF. The rearrangement joins TRBV4-1 to TRBJ2-3; D might be TRBD1 (6 bases). V lost 1 base to trimming and J lost 1 base, with 15 bases between them. The CDR3 runs to 17 residues. The germline V gene encodes CDR1 MGHRA and CDR2 YSYEKL.

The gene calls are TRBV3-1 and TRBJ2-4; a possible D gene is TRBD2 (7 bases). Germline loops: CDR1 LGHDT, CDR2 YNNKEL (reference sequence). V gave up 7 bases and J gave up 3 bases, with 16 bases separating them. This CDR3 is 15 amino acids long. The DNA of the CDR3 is TGTGCCAGCACTCCCGAGGGGGGGGGCAAAAACATTCAGTACTTC. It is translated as CASTPEGGGKNIQYF.

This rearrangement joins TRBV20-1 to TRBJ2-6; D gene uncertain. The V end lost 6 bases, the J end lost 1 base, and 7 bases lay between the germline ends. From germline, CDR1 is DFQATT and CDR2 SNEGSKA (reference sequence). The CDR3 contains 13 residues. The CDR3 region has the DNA TGCAGTGCCGTAGAATCTGGGGCCAACGTCCTGACTTTC. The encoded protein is CSAVESGANVLTF.

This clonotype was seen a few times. CDR3 sequence reads: CASSVNRETNGYTF. CDR3 in DNA: TGCGCCAGCAGTGTAAACCGCGAGACAAATGGCTACACCTTC. The rearrangement joins TRBV5-1 to TRBJ1-2, with D unclear. The V gene lost 5 bases and the J gene lost 6 bases, with 17 bases spanning the gap. There are 14 residues in the CDR3. CDR1 is SGHRS, CDR2 YFSETQ, per germline.

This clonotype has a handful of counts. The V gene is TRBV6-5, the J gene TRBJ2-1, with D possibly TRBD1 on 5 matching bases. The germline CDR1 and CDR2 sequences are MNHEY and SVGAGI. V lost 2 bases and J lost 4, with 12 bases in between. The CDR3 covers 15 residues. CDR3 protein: CASSYGQGPYNEQFF. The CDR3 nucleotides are TGTGCCAGCAGTTACGGGCAGGGTCCTTACAATGAGCAGTTCTTC.

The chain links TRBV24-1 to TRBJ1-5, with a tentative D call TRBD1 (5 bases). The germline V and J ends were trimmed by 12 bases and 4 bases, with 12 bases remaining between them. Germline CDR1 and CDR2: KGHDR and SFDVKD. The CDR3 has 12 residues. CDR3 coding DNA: TGTGCCTCCGGCCAGGGTAATCAGCCCCAGCATTTT. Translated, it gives CASGQGNQPQHF.

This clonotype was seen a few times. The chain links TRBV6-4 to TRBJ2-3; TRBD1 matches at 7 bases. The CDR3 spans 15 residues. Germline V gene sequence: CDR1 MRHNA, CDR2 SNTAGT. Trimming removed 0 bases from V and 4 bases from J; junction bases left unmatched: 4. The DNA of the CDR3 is TGTGCCAGCAGTGACTCGGGGACAGTGGCAGATACGCAGTATTTT. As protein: CASSDSGTVADTQYF.

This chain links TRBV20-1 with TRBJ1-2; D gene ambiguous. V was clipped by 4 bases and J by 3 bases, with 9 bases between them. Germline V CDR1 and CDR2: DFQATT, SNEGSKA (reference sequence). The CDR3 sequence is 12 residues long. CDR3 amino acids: CSAISADYGYTF. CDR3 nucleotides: TGCAGTGCTATTTCCGCGGACTATGGCTACACCTTC.

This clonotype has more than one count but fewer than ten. The CDR3 region has the DNA TGCGCCAGCAACCTAGGAGGCCAAGAGACCCAGTACTTC. Its translation: CASNLGGQETQYF. The gene calls are TRBV5-1 and TRBJ2-5, with D possibly being TRBD2 (5 bases). Germline V lookup: CDR1 SGHRS, CDR2 YFSETQ. V dropped 6 bases and J dropped 1 base, with 10 bases sitting between them. CDR3 length: 13 amino acids. Looking up the rest from reference TRBV5-1 and TRBJ2-5 gives the full variable domain: KAGVTQTPRYLIKTRGQQVTLSCSPISGHRSVSWYQQTPGQGLQFLFEYFSETQRNKGNFPGRFSGRQFSNSRSEMNVSTLELGDSALYLCASNLGGQETQYFGPGTRLLVL.

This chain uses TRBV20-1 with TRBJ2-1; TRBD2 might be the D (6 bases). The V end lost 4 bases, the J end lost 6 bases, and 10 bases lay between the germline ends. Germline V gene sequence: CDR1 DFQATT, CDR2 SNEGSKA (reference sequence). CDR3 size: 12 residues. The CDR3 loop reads CSAIGTPNEQFF. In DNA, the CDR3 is TGCAGTGCTATCGGGACTCCCAATGAGCAGTTCTTC.

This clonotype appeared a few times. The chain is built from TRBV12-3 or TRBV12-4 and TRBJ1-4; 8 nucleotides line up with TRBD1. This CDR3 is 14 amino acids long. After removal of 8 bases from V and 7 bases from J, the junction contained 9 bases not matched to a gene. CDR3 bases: TGTGCCAGCTTGGAGACAGGGGTGGGTGAAAAACTGTTTTTT. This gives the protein CASLETGVGEKLFF.

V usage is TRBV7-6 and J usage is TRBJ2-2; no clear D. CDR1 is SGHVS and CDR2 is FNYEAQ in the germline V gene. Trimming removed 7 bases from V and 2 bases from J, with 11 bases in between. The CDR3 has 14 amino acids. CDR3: CASIGAVNTGELFF. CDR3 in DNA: TGTGCCAGCATTGGCGCAGTTAACACCGGGGAGCTGTTTTTT.

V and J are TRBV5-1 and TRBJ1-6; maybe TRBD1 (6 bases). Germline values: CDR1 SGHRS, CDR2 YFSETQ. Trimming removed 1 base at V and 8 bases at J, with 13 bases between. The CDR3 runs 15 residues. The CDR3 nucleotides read TGCGCCAGCAGCTTGATCCCGGCAGGGGATTCACCCCTCCACTTT. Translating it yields CASSLIPAGDSPLHF.

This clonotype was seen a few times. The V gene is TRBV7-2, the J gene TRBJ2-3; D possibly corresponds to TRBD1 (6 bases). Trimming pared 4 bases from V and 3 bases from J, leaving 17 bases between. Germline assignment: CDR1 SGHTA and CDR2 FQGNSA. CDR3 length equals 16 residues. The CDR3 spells CASSSPLGTLTDTQYF. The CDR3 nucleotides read TGTGCCAGCAGCTCCCCCTTAGGGACATTAACAGATACGCAGTATTTT.

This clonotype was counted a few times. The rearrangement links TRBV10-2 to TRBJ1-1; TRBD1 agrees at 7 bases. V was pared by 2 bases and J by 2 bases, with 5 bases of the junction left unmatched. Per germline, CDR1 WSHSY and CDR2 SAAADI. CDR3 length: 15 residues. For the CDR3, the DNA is TGCGCCAGCAGTGAGACCCGGACAGGTAACACTGAAGCTTTCTTT. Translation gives CASSETRTGNTEAFF.

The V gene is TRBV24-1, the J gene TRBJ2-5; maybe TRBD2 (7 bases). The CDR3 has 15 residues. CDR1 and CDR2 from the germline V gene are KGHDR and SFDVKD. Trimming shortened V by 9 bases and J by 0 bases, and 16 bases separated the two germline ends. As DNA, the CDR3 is TGTGCCACCGAGGGGGAGGGTGGGGACCAAGAGACCCAGTACTTC. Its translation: CATEGEGGDQETQYF.

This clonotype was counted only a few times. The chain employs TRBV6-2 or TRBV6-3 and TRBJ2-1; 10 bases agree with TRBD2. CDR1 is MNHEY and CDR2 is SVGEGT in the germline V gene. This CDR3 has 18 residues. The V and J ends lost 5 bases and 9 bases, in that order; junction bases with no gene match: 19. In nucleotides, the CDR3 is TGTGCCAGCAGTACCTCCTACTCCGTTAGCGGGGGGAACAGTGAGCAGTTCTTC. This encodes CASSTSYSVSGGNSEQFF.

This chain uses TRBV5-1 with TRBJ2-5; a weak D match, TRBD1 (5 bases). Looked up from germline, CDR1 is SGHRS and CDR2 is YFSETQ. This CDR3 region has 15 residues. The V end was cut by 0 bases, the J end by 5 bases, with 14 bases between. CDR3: CASSLEAGPRETQYF. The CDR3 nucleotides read TGCGCCAGCAGCTTGGAGGCAGGGCCCAGGGAGACCCAGTACTTC.

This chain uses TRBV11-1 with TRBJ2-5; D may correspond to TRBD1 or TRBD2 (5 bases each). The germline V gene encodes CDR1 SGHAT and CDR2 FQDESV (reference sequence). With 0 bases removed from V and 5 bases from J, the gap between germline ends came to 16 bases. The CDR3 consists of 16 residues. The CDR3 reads CASSLAGTRGLETQYF. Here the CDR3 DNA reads TGTGCCAGCAGCTTAGCCGGGACCCGGGGTCTTGAGACCCAGTACTTC.

CDR3 sequence (DNA): TGCGCCAGCAAAGTCGCCGGGACAGGGGGTGAAAAACTGTTTTTT. Protein: CASKVAGTGGEKLFF. V and J are TRBV5-1 and TRBJ1-4, with 11 bases matching TRBD1. The V segment lost 6 bases and the J segment 7 bases; nucleotides outside the gene matches: 8. Germline assignment: CDR1 SGHRS and CDR2 YFSETQ. This CDR3 is 15 amino acids long.

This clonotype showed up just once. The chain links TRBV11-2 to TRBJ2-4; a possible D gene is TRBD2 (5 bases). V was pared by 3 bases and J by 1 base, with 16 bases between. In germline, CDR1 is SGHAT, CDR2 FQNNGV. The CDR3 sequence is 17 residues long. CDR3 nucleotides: TGTGCCAGCAGCTTTCCGACCTCGGGGAATGCCAAAAACATTCAGTACTTC. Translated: CASSFPTSGNAKNIQYF.

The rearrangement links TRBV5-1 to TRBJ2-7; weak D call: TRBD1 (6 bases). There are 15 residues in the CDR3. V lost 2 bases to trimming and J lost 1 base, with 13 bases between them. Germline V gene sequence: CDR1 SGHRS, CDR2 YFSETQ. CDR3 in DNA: TGCGCCAGCAGCTTCCAGGGGATGAATTCCTACGAGCAGTACTTC. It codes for CASSFQGMNSYEQYF.

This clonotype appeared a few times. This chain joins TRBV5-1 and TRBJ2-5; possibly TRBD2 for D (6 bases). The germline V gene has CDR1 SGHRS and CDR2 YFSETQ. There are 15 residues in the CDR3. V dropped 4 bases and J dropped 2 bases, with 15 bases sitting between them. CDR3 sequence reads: CASSGNRGTQETQYF. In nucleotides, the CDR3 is TGCGCCAGCAGCGGCAACCGGGGGACGCAAGAGACCCAGTACTTC.

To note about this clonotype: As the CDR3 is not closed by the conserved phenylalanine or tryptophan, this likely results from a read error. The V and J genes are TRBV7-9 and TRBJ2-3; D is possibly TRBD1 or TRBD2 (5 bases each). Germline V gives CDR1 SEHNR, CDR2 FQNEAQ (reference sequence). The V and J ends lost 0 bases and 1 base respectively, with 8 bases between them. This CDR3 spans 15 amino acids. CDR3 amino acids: CASSLARGGTDTQYL. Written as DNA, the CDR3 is TGTGCCAGCAGCTTAGCAAGGGGAGGCACAGATACGCAGTATTTG.

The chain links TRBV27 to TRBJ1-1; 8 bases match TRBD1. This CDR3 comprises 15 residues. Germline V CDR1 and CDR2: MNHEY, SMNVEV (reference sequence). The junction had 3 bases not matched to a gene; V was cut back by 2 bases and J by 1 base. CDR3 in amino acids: CASSLGDRWNTEAFF. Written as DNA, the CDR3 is TGTGCCAGCAGTTTAGGGGACAGGTGGAACACTGAAGCTTTCTTT.

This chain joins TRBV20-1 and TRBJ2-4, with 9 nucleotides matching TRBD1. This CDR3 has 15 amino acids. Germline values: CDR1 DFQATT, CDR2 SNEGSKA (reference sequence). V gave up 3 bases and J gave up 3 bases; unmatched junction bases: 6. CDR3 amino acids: CSASNRGRHKNIQYF. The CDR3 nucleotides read TGCAGTGCTAGCAACAGGGGGCGTCACAAAAACATTCAGTACTTC.